Listed below are T cell receptor beta chains from one sample, sequenced in a study of CD8 T cells in ankylosing spondylitis. TCRdb reprocessed the 5' RACE reads via MiXCR and lists one record per CDR3 protein. Among 200,000 to 250,000 distinct CDR3 sequences listed, 32% were seen once. The specimen was blood, either unsorted or a sorted T cell fraction (not recorded which). All receptors derive from a male donor with ankylosing spondylitis or in good health (not recorded which). Both conserved end residues are part of each CDR3. A D gene is named only where the DNA matches it firmly. The size entry is marked missing in some rows and otherwise reads once, few, many or a size class.

cdr3_aa	cdr3_nt	v_call	j_call	d_call	clone_size
CSVEGGPNEQYF	TGCAGCGTTGAGGGGGGTCCGAACGAGCAGTACTTC	TRBV29-1	TRBJ2-7	-	few
CASSPGQNYEGYTF	TGTGCCAGCAGCCCGGGACAGAACTATGAAGGCTACACCTTC	TRBV5-8	TRBJ1-2	TRBD1	-
CASRPTGNQPQHF	TGTGCCAGCAGGCCGACAGGGAATCAGCCCCAGCATTTT	TRBV12-3/TRBV12-4	TRBJ1-5	TRBD1	-
CSAPTGPYEQYF	TGCAGTGCCCCGACAGGGCCTTACGAGCAGTACTTC	TRBV20-1	TRBJ2-7	TRBD1	many
CASSLSLAQTYEQYF	TGTGCCAGCAGTTTAAGTCTGGCCCAGACCTACGAGCAGTACTTC	TRBV27	TRBJ2-7	-	-
CSARKAGPTYEQYF	TGCAGTGCTAGGAAGGCAGGGCCAACCTACGAGCAGTACTTC	TRBV20-1	TRBJ2-7	-	-
CASSLDDEQYF	TGTGCCAGCAGTTTAGACGACGAGCAGTACTTC	TRBV6-5	TRBJ2-7	-	few
CAISESSLPPYNEQFF	TGTGCCATCAGTGAGTCGAGTTTGCCACCCTACAATGAGCAGTTCTTC	TRBV10-3	TRBJ2-1	-	-
CASSSPSEYTDTQYF	TGTGCCAGCAGTTCGCCTAGCGAATACACAGATACGCAGTATTTT	TRBV12-3/TRBV12-4	TRBJ2-3	-	-
CSASYLLYASTDTQYF	TGCAGTGCTAGCTACCTGCTTTACGCTAGCACAGATACGCAGTATTTT	TRBV20-1	TRBJ2-3	-	few
CASSVARGGDGDTQYF	TGTGCCAGCAGCGTAGCTAGGGGCGGGGACGGGGATACGCAGTATTTT	TRBV9	TRBJ2-3	-	-
CASSLKGGVIQYF	TGTGCCAGCAGCTTAAAGGGTGGGGTCATTCAGTACTTC	TRBV7-2	TRBJ2-4	-	-
CASSPGGGNEQFF	TGTGCCAGCAGCCCTGGCGGGGGTAATGAGCAGTTCTTC	TRBV9	TRBJ2-1	TRBD2	few
CSARAGVVTDTQYF	TGCAGTGCTAGAGCGGGTGTTGTCACAGATACGCAGTATTTT	TRBV20-1	TRBJ2-3	-	-
CASSLSTSGGNEQFF	TGTGCCAGCAGTTTATCGACTAGCGGGGGAAATGAGCAGTTCTTC	TRBV27	TRBJ2-1	TRBD2	-
CSARSGAGDTQYF	TGCAGTGCTAGATCCGGGGCTGGGGATACGCAGTATTTT	TRBV20-1	TRBJ2-3	-	many
CASSLGLESGELFF	TGTGCCAGCAGTTTGGGGCTAGAATCGGGGGAGCTGTTTTTT	TRBV6-5	TRBJ2-2	-	-
CASSIGGGFYGYTF	TGTGCCAGCAGTATCGGCGGGGGGTTCTATGGCTACACCTTC	TRBV2	TRBJ1-2	-	-
CASSQERPGTKAFF	TGCGCCAGCAGCCAAGAGAGACCAGGAACGAAAGCTTTCTTT	TRBV4-1	TRBJ1-1	-	-
CASSLGQGNYNEQFF	TGTGCCAGCAGCTTGGGACAGGGCAACTACAATGAGCAGTTCTTC	TRBV7-3	TRBJ2-1	TRBD1	-
CATSDTGSRGANVLTF	TGTGCCACCAGTGACACGGGTTCTCGAGGGGCCAACGTCCTGACTTTC	TRBV24-1	TRBJ2-6	-	few
CASKNRARGGTEAFF	TGTGCCAGCAAAAACAGGGCACGCGGCGGCACTGAAGCTTTCTTT	TRBV6-1	TRBJ1-1	-	-
CSARTGDSGDTDTQYF	TGCAGCGCCAGGACGGGTGATAGCGGGGACACAGATACGCAGTATTTT	TRBV20-1	TRBJ2-3	TRBD2	many
CASTGYQETQYF	TGTGCCAGCACGGGCTACCAAGAGACCCAGTACTTC	TRBV12-3/TRBV12-4	TRBJ2-5	-	-
CASSPTRGKRDTEAFF	TGTGCCAGCTCACCAACCAGGGGTAAAAGAGACACTGAAGCTTTCTTT	TRBV18	TRBJ1-1	-	few
CASSYSPAGAYNEQFF	TGTGCCAGCAGTTACTCGCCAGCGGGGGCCTACAATGAGCAGTTCTTC	TRBV6-5	TRBJ2-1	TRBD2	-
CASSLVTGGNEKLFF	TGTGCCAGCAGCCTCGTAACTGGCGGGAATGAAAAACTGTTTTTT	TRBV12-3/TRBV12-4	TRBJ1-4	-	-
CASSVVDLRTDTQYF	TGTGCCAGCAGCGTAGTTGACTTGCGCACAGATACGCAGTATTTT	TRBV9	TRBJ2-3	-	few
CAISDGRMNTEAFF	TGTGCCATCAGCGACGGACGGATGAACACTGAAGCTTTCTTT	TRBV10-3	TRBJ1-1	-	-
CASSLGGRAGSSYNEQFF	TGTGCCAGCAGCTTAGGTGGGCGAGCGGGGAGCTCCTACAATGAGCAGTTCTTC	TRBV13	TRBJ2-1	TRBD2	few
CASSYGPAYEQYF	TGTGCCAGCAGTTATGGTCCAGCTTACGAGCAGTACTTC	TRBV6-2/TRBV6-3	TRBJ2-7	-	-
CASGLTGRGNTIYF	TGTGCCAGCGGATTGACAGGAAGGGGAAACACCATATATTTT	TRBV6-1	TRBJ1-3	-	-
CASSSVSHEQYF	TGTGCCAGCAGCTCCGTTTCCCACGAGCAGTACTTC	TRBV5-6	TRBJ2-7	-	few
CSVKENTEAFF	TGCAGTGTGAAAGAGAACACTGAAGCTTTCTTT	TRBV20-1	TRBJ1-1	-	many
CASSQGRVSGNTIYF	TGTGCCAGCAGCCAAGGACGGGTCTCTGGAAACACCATATATTTT	TRBV4-2	TRBJ1-3	-	few
CASSSPGDTQYF	TGTGCCAGCAGTTCTCCCGGGGATACGCAGTATTTT	TRBV6-5	TRBJ2-3	-	few
CASSLDGRGSNQPQHF	TGCGCCAGCAGCTTGGATGGGAGGGGGAGCAATCAGCCCCAGCATTTT	TRBV5-1	TRBJ1-5	-	few
CSVERAPNEQYF	TGCAGCGTTGAGAGGGCACCGAACGAGCAGTACTTC	TRBV29-1	TRBJ2-7	-	few
CASSDQRGRQGVDTQYF	TGTGCCAGCTCAGACCAGCGAGGGAGACAGGGGGTAGATACGCAGTATTTT	TRBV18	TRBJ2-3	TRBD1	few
CASSEFGRSGETQYF	TGTGCCAGCAGTGAATTTGGTCGGAGTGGGGAGACCCAGTACTTC	TRBV25-1	TRBJ2-5	-	few
CSVRGADEKLFF	TGCAGCGTTCGTGGGGCAGATGAAAAACTGTTTTTT	TRBV29-1	TRBJ1-4	-	-
CSARDQAKSYNEQFF	TGCAGTGCTAGAGATCAAGCTAAGTCCTACAATGAGCAGTTCTTC	TRBV20-1	TRBJ2-1	-	few